This T cell receptor beta chain comes out of a study of cytomegalovirus exposure and HLA in healthy donors. Findings and limits, study-wide: Later analysis reportedly placed an Asian-associated ancestry cluster below the approximately 730-donor mean in N-insertions. Information on immune exposure was restricted to one variable (CMV serostatus).

A word on this clone: Its antigen is currently unknown. A read error may account for a junction end that differs from germline. Other DNA sequences within the sample encode an identical CDR3.

The length of the CDR3 is 14 residues. The germline CDR1 and CDR2 sequences are SGHTA and FQGTGA. Primers: 60 Vbeta forward and 13 Jbeta reverse. Here immunoSEQ multiplex PCR was the method, and the copy in TCRdb shows in-frame clones only, minus some. The table lists some 210,000 clones, 70% to 80% of them singletons, with 3.8% in the top ten. The source material was PBMCs. This receptor was taken from a male donor in good health and CMV-seronegative. V and J are TRBV7-3 and TRBJ1-1, with 7 positions matching TRBD1. The CDR3 protein is CASSLKGQNTEAFF. As DNA, the CDR3 is TGTGCCAGCAGCCTGAAGGGACAGAACACTGAGGCTTTCTTT.